This T cell receptor beta chain was sequenced in a study of beta chain features in type 1 diabetes. The V and J ends lost 4 bases and 0 bases, in that order; junction bases with no gene match: 15. This CDR3 has 18 residues. In germline, CDR1 is SGHTA, CDR2 FQGNSA. On this clone itself: The antigen remains unidentified.

Study-wide results and limits: A PCR bias possibly favoring shorter templates would apply equally to patients and controls. In all four CD4+ subsets, TCRB CDR3 length was significantly, moderately reduced in type 1 diabetes.

The sequenced template was cDNA made from the entire isolated RNA. Regulatory, naive and central memory T cell samples averaged around 3.6 million reads. The data were produced by immunoSEQ multiplex PCR, yet TCRdb's version contains in-frame clones alone and is incomplete. Here the sample spans 200,000 to 250,000 clones, under 13% being singletons. The material sequenced was central memory CD4+ T cells from blood. The sequence was obtained from a man younger than 35 in good health. This chain uses TRBV7-2 with TRBJ2-7; the match to TRBD1 covers 7 bases. The CDR3 nucleotides are TGTGCCAGCAGCTCTAGACTAAGCACCGGGACAGTCTCCTACGAGCAGTACTTC. Translation: CASSSRLSTGTVSYEQYF.